What follows are 25 T cell receptor beta chains derived from one specimen sequenced in a study of T cells in Graves' hyperthyroidism and ophthalmopathy (dated by TCRdb to the late 2010s). The method was multiplex PCR. Sequencing used an Illumina HiSeq 2000. TCR beta CDR3 regions were amplified from RNA transcripts. A first-round RT-PCR of the TCR CDR3 used the HTBI primer set with the Qiagen OneStep RT-PCR kit. TCRdb reprocessed the public reads (quality trimming at Q25 with fastp, clone calling with MiXCR) and kept in-frame beta chains. Here each entry gathers all rows of one CDR3 protein and keeps the most common genes and DNA. Recorded for this sample are approximately 430,000 distinct CDR3 sequences; around 14% of them occurred a single time. Clones ranked in the top ten supply about 14% of the sample. The sample comprised blood. These receptors originate from a woman aged 18-29 years with Graves' hyperthyroidism.

This clonotype has ten or more counts. The chain combines TRBV11-2 with TRBJ2-2; D is uncertain. The length of the CDR3 is 15 residues. Trimming left V 1 base short and J 0 bases short, with 6 bases between. Germline V gene lookup returns CDR1 SGHAT and CDR2 FQNNGV. The CDR3 is CASSLVGPNTGELFF. The CDR3, as DNA: TGTGCCAGCAGCTTAGTGGGTCCGAACACCGGGGAGCTGTTTTTT.

The chain carries TRBV25-1 and TRBJ2-3, with D hard to call. There are 14 residues in the CDR3. Trimming took 4 bases from V and 2 from J, leaving 10 bases between them. The germline gives CDR1 MGHDK, CDR2 SYGVNS. CDR3 residues: CASSVGPNTDTQYF. CDR3 coding DNA: TGTGCCAGCAGTGTTGGACCGAACACAGATACGCAGTATTTT.

The chain links TRBV6-4 to TRBJ2-3, with D perhaps matching TRBD1 or TRBD2 (5 bases each). V was clipped by 0 bases and J by 1 base, with 11 bases between them. The germline CDR1 and CDR2 sequences are MRHNA and SNTAGT. The CDR3 has 16 residues. CDR3 DNA: TGTGCCAGCAGTGACTCGAGCGGCAGGGGCACAGATACGCAGTATTTT. It specifies CASSDSSGRGTDTQYF.

This clonotype has a count of ten or more. The chain uses TRBV7-3 and TRBJ1-1; D is unresolved. The V and J ends lost 0 bases and 3 bases respectively, with 5 bases between them. Germline V lookup: CDR1 SGHTA, CDR2 FQGTGA. This CDR3 contains 13 residues. The CDR3 loop is CASSLTGDTEAFF. The CDR3 bases are TGTGCCAGCAGCTTAACCGGGGACACTGAAGCTTTCTTT.

V gene TRBV7-3 combines with J gene TRBJ2-1; D unresolved. V dropped 5 bases and J dropped 9 bases, with 14 bases sitting between them. Germline-derived CDR1 and CDR2 are SGHTA and FQGTGA. This CDR3 has 13 residues. CDR3 bases: TGTGCCAGCAGCCCCCTCCCGAATGCTGAGCAGTTCTTC. It specifies CASSPLPNAEQFF. Using reference TRBV7-3 and TRBJ2-1 for the parts outside the CDR3, the full variable domain is GAGVSQTPSNKVTEKGKYVELRCDPISGHTALYWYRQSLGQGPEFLIYFQGTGAADDSGLPNDRFFAVRPEGSVSTLKIQRTERGDSAVYLCASSPLPNAEQFFGPGTRLTVL.

This chain connects TRBV6-5 to TRBJ1-2; TRBD1 agrees at 10 bases. V shed 3 bases, J shed 5 bases, and the junction held 18 bases outside the gene matches. Per the germline V gene, CDR1 is MNHEY and CDR2 is SVGAGI. This CDR3 contains 19 residues. The CDR3 sequence is CASSYRGETGGAKTYGYTF. The CDR3 DNA reads as TGTGCCAGCAGTTATAGGGGCGAGACAGGGGGCGCAAAAACGTATGGCTACACCTTC.

This rearrangement joins TRBV12-3 or TRBV12-4 to TRBJ2-1; TRBD2 agrees at 8 bases. The CDR3 has 14 amino acids. The V gene end was trimmed by 7 bases and the J gene end by 2 bases; junction bases not matched to a gene: 4. The CDR3 spells CASNLGGAYNEQFF. The CDR3 nucleotides read TGTGCCAGCAACCTCGGGGGGGCCTACAATGAGCAGTTCTTC.

V and J are TRBV6-5 and TRBJ1-6; 10 nucleotides line up with TRBD1. V was clipped by 1 base and J by 6 bases; unmatched bases: 0. The CDR3 covers 15 residues. Germline V gene sequence: CDR1 MNHEY, CDR2 SVGAGI. This CDR3 reads CASSYWTGGNSPLHF. The CDR3 nucleotides are TGTGCCAGCAGTTACTGGACAGGGGGTAATTCACCCCTCCACTTT.

In its sample, this clonotype was seen many times. J is TRBJ2-5 and V is TRBV18; D may be TRBD1 or TRBD2 (6 bases each). CDR1 and CDR2 (germline): KGHSH, LQKENI. The CDR3 consists of 14 residues. V gave up 3 bases and J gave up 4 bases, with 12 bases separating them. In nucleotides, the CDR3 is TGTGCCAGCTCACCTCGGGGGCTCAGAGAGACCCAGTACTTC. Translation: CASSPRGLRETQYF.

The table lists this clonotype with many counts. The chain is built from TRBV3-1 and TRBJ2-1; TRBD2 aligns across 10 bases. Germline CDR1 is LGHDT and CDR2 is YNNKEL (reference sequence). J gave up 1 base and V 6 bases, and 9 bases lay outside the gene matches. The CDR3 length is 17 residues. The CDR3 protein is CASRASGGLISYNEQFF. The DNA of the CDR3 is TGTGCCAGCAGGGCTAGCGGGGGTCTCATTTCCTACAATGAGCAGTTCTTC.

This clonotype was observed many times. The chain couples TRBV6-2 or TRBV6-3 to TRBJ2-7; TRBD1 agrees at 7 bases. CDR3 length: 15 amino acids. The V segment lost 7 bases and the J segment 1 base; nucleotides outside the gene matches: 10. Germline CDR1 MNHEY, CDR2 SVGEGT. The CDR3 loop is CASKTLQGISYEQYF. The CDR3 DNA sequence: TGTGCCAGCAAGACGTTACAGGGGATTTCCTACGAGCAGTACTTC.

There are many counts of this clonotype. This chain uses TRBV24-1 with TRBJ1-5; no firm D call. The V gene's germline CDR1 is KGHDR and CDR2 SFDVKD. V shed 2 bases and J shed 3 bases, with 1 base lying between them. This CDR3 contains 12 residues. In nucleotides, the CDR3 is TGTGCCACCAGTGATTCCAATCAGCCCCAGCATTTT. This codes for CATSDSNQPQHF.

Ten or more counts support this clonotype. Relative to the germline gene, one junction end is altered; a read error may explain this. The CDR3 protein is CAGRTGGSYEQYF. The CDR3 nucleotides read TGTGCCGGCAGGACAGGAGGGTCCTACGAGCAGTACTTC. The chain couples TRBV6-1 to TRBJ2-7, with D perhaps TRBD1 (7 bases). Germline V gives CDR1 MNHNS, CDR2 SASEGT. CDR3 length: 13 amino acids.

This clonotype was observed many times. The chain combines TRBV20-1 with TRBJ2-1, with a weak D call TRBD2 (5 bases). Germline lookup yields CDR1 DFQATT and CDR2 SNEGSKA (reference sequence). The V gene lost 0 bases and the J gene lost 3 bases, with 9 bases spanning the gap. This CDR3 is built from 14 residues. The CDR3 protein is CSARDAGIYNEQFF. The CDR3 nucleotides read TGCAGTGCTAGAGATGCGGGTATCTACAATGAGCAGTTCTTC.

This clonotype was seen at least ten times. The chain is built from TRBV5-1 and TRBJ2-3; 8 nucleotides align to TRBD2. From germline, CDR1 is SGHRS and CDR2 YFSETQ. The CDR3 is 17 amino acids. V shed 0 bases and J 2 bases; nucleotides not matched to a gene: 8. The CDR3 DNA is TGCGCCAGCAGCTTGGTAGGCGGGGGGACCACCACAGATACGCAGTATTTT. Translation gives CASSLVGGGTTTDTQYF.

With regard to this clonotype: Germline is not matched at one junction end, which may reflect a read error. The CDR3 reads CASGLVGTDQETQYF. The DNA of the CDR3 is TGCGCCAGCGGCTTGGTTGGGACAGATCAAGAGACCCAGTACTTC. The V and J genes are TRBV5-1 and TRBJ2-5, with 7 bases identical to TRBD1. The CDR3 loop spans 15 amino acids. CDR1 is SGHRS, CDR2 YFSETQ, per germline.

The sample holds many counts of this clonotype. V is TRBV9 and J is TRBJ2-7; the D gene could be TRBD1 or TRBD2 (5 bases each). Germline lookup yields CDR1 SGDLS and CDR2 YYNGEE. This CDR3 has 14 amino acids. Trimming pared 4 bases from V and 1 base from J, leaving 12 bases between. The CDR3 sequence is CASSFGTGSYEQYF. The CDR3 DNA reads as TGTGCCAGCAGCTTCGGGACGGGTTCCTACGAGCAGTACTTC. Full variable domain (missing parts from reference TRBV9 and TRBJ2-7): DSGVTQTPKHLITATGQRVTLRCSPRSGDLSVYWYQQSLDQGLQFLIQYYNGEERAKGNILERFSAQQFPDLHSELNLSSLELGDSALYFCASSFGTGSYEQYFGPGTRLTVT.

This clonotype was counted ten times or more. V usage is TRBV5-1 and J usage is TRBJ1-2, with a weak D call TRBD1 (6 bases). The CDR3 runs to 13 residues. Deletions cut 0 bases from V and 4 bases from J, with 7 bases between. Germline loops: CDR1 SGHRS, CDR2 YFSETQ. The CDR3 sequence: CASSLEDSYGYTF. In DNA form, the CDR3 reads TGCGCCAGCAGCTTGGAGGACAGCTATGGCTACACCTTC.

This clonotype has just one count. The chain has TRBV4-2 and TRBJ2-5; D unresolved. CDR3 length: 17 amino acids. CDR1 and CDR2 from the germline V gene are LGHNA and YNFKEQ. V was clipped by 0 bases and J by 0 bases, with 14 bases between them. In DNA, the CDR3 is TGTGCCAGCAGCCAAGATGAGGTGGCCACGTACCAAGAGACCCAGTACTTC. Its protein product is CASSQDEVATYQETQYF.

The chain employs TRBV3-1 and TRBJ1-2, with a weak D call TRBD1 (5 bases). Trimming left V 1 base short and J 4 bases short, with 7 bases between. Germline V CDR1 and CDR2: LGHDT, YNNKEL (reference sequence). The CDR3 covers 13 residues. This chain's CDR3 is CASSQATAYGYTF. The CDR3 nucleotides are TGTGCCAGCAGCCAAGCGACAGCCTATGGCTACACCTTC. Supplemented by reference TRBV3-1 and TRBJ1-2, the full variable domain reads DTAVSQTPKYLVTQMGNDKSIKCEQNLGHDTMYWYKQDSKKFLKIMFSYNNKELIINETVPNRFSPKSPDKAHLNLHINSLELGDSAVYFCASSQATAYGYTFGSGTRLTVV.

At least ten counts were recorded for this clonotype. The rearrangement links TRBV12-3 or TRBV12-4 to TRBJ1-5, with D maybe TRBD1 (5 bases). Trimming took 1 base from V and 6 from J, leaving 13 bases between them. This CDR3 contains 15 residues. The CDR3 region has the DNA TGTGCCAGCAGTTTAGGGGGAAGAGGGGTTCAGCCCCAGCATTTT. It is translated as CASSLGGRGVQPQHF.

This clonotype was counted a single time. V usage is TRBV28 and J usage is TRBJ2-1, with 12 positions matching TRBD2. Unmatched junction bases numbered 11, after V lost 3 bases and J lost 2 bases. This CDR3 has 19 amino acids. The V gene's germline CDR1 is MDHEN and CDR2 SYDVKM. Here the CDR3 reads CASSFRRLAGEHPYNEQFF. As DNA, the CDR3 is TGTGCCAGCAGTTTCCGGAGACTAGCGGGAGAGCATCCCTACAATGAGCAGTTCTTC.

This clonotype was counted at least ten times. The chain has TRBV24-1 and TRBJ2-5; no reliable D call. Looked up from germline, CDR1 is KGHDR and CDR2 is SFDVKD. The length of the CDR3 is 15 residues. The V end was cut by 4 bases, the J end by 1 base, with 12 bases between. The CDR3 bases are TGTGCCACCAGTGACCCTGACACTTTCCAAGAGACCCAGTACTTC. Amino acid sequence: CATSDPDTFQETQYF.

This clonotype was detected ten times or more. This sequence joins TRBV7-2 and TRBJ2-1, with 7 bases fitting TRBD2. J gave up 8 bases and V 5 bases, and 15 bases lay outside the gene matches. The CDR3 runs to 16 residues. Per the germline V gene, CDR1 is SGHTA and CDR2 is FQGNSA. CDR3 amino acids: CASSPRERGWKHEQFF. The DNA for the CDR3 is TGTGCCAGCAGCCCTCGGGAGCGGGGCTGGAAGCATGAGCAGTTCTTC.

This clonotype has more than one count but fewer than ten. CDR3 in DNA: TGTGCCAGCAGCCTCCGAGGGACGCGGGGGGGGACCGGGGAGCTGTTTTTT. This encodes CASSLRGTRGGTGELFF. V gene TRBV3-1 combines with J gene TRBJ2-2, with TRBD2 matching over 9 bases. V lost 4 bases and J lost 5; bases outside the gene matches: 11. The length of the CDR3 is 17 residues. From germline, CDR1 is LGHDT and CDR2 YNNKEL (reference sequence).